The TCR beta chain under discussion was sequenced for a study of technical replicates of blood from a few donors. Here immunoSEQ multiplex PCR was the method, and the copy in TCRdb shows in-frame clones only, minus some. The sample carries some 87,000 clones, 95% to 97% recorded once. This TCR came from a human donor in good health. Sequencing was carried out using T cells isolated from PBMCs.

The CDR3: CASSSEQGALNGYTF. The CDR3 bases are TGTGCCAGCAGTTCCGAACAGGGGGCGCTTAATGGCTACACCTTC. The rearrangement links TRBV28 to TRBJ1-2; 9 bases align to TRBD1. The CDR3 has 15 amino acids. Trimming at V came to 4 bases and at J to 6 bases, leaving 9 bases not matched to a gene. Germline values: CDR1 MDHEN, CDR2 SYDVKM.